This T cell receptor beta chain was retrieved from a study of T-cell reconstitution after alpha-beta-depleted transplantation in children. Broader study findings: It was surviving recipient T cells and thymic progenitors that gave some patients high TCRbeta diversity at day 60. Newly produced T cells mostly accounted for T-cell counts and diversity one year post-transplant. Several hundred expanded graft clones reportedly were the source of alpha-beta T cells about two months after transplant.

Construction of the TCRbeta library involved unique molecular identifiers. MiXCR, run by TCRdb on the PCR reads, gives a single entry per CDR3 protein. The top ten hold around 24% of the sample, which has around 130,000 distinct CDR3 sequences, around a tenth seen once. Concerning this clonotype: Its antigen is not identified.

The length of the CDR3 is 15 residues. V was clipped by 4 bases and J by 3 bases; unmatched bases: 6. The germline gives CDR1 MNHEY, CDR2 SMNVEV (reference sequence). Sequences were derived from PBMCs, mostly from graft donor cells, sampled 180 days after TCRalphabeta/CD19-depleted stem cell transplant. This receptor was taken from a girl less than two years old who had a stem cell transplant for combined immunodeficiency, so the T cells may come from the graft donor. The V call is TRBV27, the J call TRBJ2-7, with 10 bases identical to TRBD1. CDR3 protein: CASSSPRTGGYEQYF. CDR3 sequence (DNA): TGTGCCAGCAGTTCGCCCAGGACAGGGGGCTACGAGCAGTACTTC.